These 6 T cell receptor beta chains originate from one sample sequenced in a study of T cell responses to AZD1222 COVID-19 vaccine. The data were produced by immunoSEQ multiplex PCR, yet TCRdb's version contains in-frame clones alone and is incomplete. The sample comprises some 100,000 clones, about 89% of which are singletons, and roughly 10% rests with the top ten. Here the sequenced sample was peripheral blood, taken 28 days after the second AZD1222 dose. These TCRs come from an adult who received the AZD1222 COVID-19 vaccine.

The genes are TRBV5-4 and TRBJ2-5; D gene ambiguous. The germline V gene encodes CDR1 SGHNT and CDR2 YYREEE (reference sequence). The V end was cut by 0 bases, the J end by 5 bases, with 8 bases between. CDR3 size: 13 residues. CDR3 loop: CASSLEVRETQYF. In DNA, the CDR3 is TGTGCCAGCAGCTTGGAAGTGAGGGAGACCCAGTACTTC.

The chain joins TRBV7-2 to TRBJ2-4, with 7 bases identical to TRBD2. The CDR3 loop spans 17 amino acids. V trimming: 1 base; J trimming: 1 base; junction bases outside the gene matches: 7. Per the germline V gene, CDR1 is SGHTA and CDR2 is FQGNSA. CDR3 in DNA: TGTGCCAGCAGCTTAGGTGGAGCGGGGTGGGCCAAAAACATTCAGTACTTC. This sequence encodes CASSLGGAGWAKNIQYF.

The chain employs TRBV5-6 and TRBJ1-1; D not resolved. V lost 4 bases, J lost 4 bases, and 11 bases lay in between. The CDR3 spans 13 residues. The germline CDR1 and CDR2 sequences are SGHDT and YYEEEE. The CDR3 coding sequence is TGTGCCAGCAGCCTCTGGTGGGGCACTGAAGCTTTCTTT. Translated: CASSLWWGTEAFF.

The V gene is TRBV12-3 or TRBV12-4, the J gene TRBJ1-2; D is ambiguous. V lost 6 bases and J lost 7, with 12 bases in between. The CDR3 contains 12 residues. The CDR3 DNA reads TGTGCCAGCAGAACGCGGATCCTTGGCTACACCTTC. The encoded protein is CASRTRILGYTF.

This clone was observed a few times. The CDR3 DNA sequence: TGTGCCAGCTCACCAGGGACCTACGAGCAGTACTTC. Protein: CASSPGTYEQYF. The V call is TRBV18, the J call TRBJ2-7, with D unclear. Trimming took 2 bases from V and 2 from J, leaving 4 bases between them. CDR3 length: 12 residues. Germline CDR1 reads KGHSH; CDR2 reads LQKENI. The whole variable domain, remainder taken from reference TRBV18 and TRBJ2-7, is NAGVMQNPRHLVRRRGQEARLRCSPMKGHSHVYWYRQLPEEGLKFMVYLQKENIIDESGMPKERFSAEFPKEGPSILRIQQVVRGDSAAYFCASSPGTYEQYFGPGTRLTVT.

In nucleotides, the CDR3 is TGTGCCAGCAGTAAAAACCGGGGTTCTAGCGGCTACGAGCAGTACTTC. It yields the protein CASSKNRGSSGYEQYF. This rearrangement joins TRBV27 to TRBJ2-7; 7 bases are a match to TRBD2. Trimming removed 5 bases from V and 3 bases from J; junction bases left unmatched: 13. There are 16 residues in the CDR3. Germline V gives CDR1 MNHEY, CDR2 SMNVEV (reference sequence).